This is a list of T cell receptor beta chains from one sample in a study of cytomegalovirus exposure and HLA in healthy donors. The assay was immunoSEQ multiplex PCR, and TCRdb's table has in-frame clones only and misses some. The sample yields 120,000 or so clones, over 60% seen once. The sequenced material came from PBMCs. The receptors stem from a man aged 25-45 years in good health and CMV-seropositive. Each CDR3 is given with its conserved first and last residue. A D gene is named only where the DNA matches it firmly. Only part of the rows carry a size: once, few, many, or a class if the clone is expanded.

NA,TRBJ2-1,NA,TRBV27,CASSLNGFPSTYNEQFF,TGTGCCAGCAGTTTAAATGGGTTTCCTAGCACCTACAATGAGCAGTTCTTC
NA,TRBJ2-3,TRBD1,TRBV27,CASSLDRADTQYF,TGTGCCAGCAGTTTGGACAGGGCGGATACGCAGTATTTT
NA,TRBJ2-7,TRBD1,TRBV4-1,CASSGRTGSYEQYF,TGCGCCAGCAGCGGTCGGACAGGTTCCTACGAGCAGTACTTC
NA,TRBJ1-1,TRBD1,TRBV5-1,CASSLGGGGTEAFF,TGCGCCAGCAGCTTGGGAGGGGGCGGCACTGAAGCTTTCTTT
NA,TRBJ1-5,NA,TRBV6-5,CASTRGGRQPQHF,TGTGCCAGCACCCGGGGGGGACGTCAGCCCCAGCATTTT
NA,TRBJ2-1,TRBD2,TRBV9,CASSTGTTDEQFF,TGTGCCAGCAGCACCGGGACTACCGATGAGCAGTTCTTC
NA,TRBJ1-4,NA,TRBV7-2,CASSQDGVLVSNEKLFF,TGTGCCAGCAGCCAAGACGGAGTTCTAGTTTCTAATGAGAAACTGTTTTTT
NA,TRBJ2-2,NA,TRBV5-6,CASSPGGSGELFF,TGTGCCAGCAGCCCCGGGGGATCCGGGGAGCTGTTTTTT
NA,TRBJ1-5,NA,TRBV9,CASSVAGGGWPQHF,TGTGCCAGCAGCGTAGCTGGGGGCGGTTGGCCCCAGCATTTT
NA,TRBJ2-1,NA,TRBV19,CASSIGGNEQFF,TGTGCCAGTAGTATCGGTGGCAATGAGCAGTTCTTC
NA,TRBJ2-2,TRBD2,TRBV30,CAWTAGGVTGELFF,TGTGCCTGGACCGCGGGGGGGGTCACCGGGGAGCTGTTTTTT
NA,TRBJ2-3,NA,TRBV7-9,CASSLESRASSSAYF,TGTGCCAGCAGCTTAGAAAGTCGGGCTAGCTCGAGTGCGTATTTT
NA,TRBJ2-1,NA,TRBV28,CASAPGWSYNEQFF,TGTGCCAGCGCCCCAGGCTGGTCCTACAATGAGCAGTTCTTC
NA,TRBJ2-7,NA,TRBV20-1,CSGGEFGEQYF,TGCAGTGGCGGGGAATTTGGGGAGCAGTACTTC
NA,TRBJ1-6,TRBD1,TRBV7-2,CASSSDRGPWTYNSPLHF,TGTGCCAGCAGCTCCGACAGGGGGCCATGGACCTATAATTCACCCCTCCACTTT
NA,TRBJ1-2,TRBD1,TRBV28,CASSVPQGEAYGYTF,TGTGCCAGCAGCGTCCCCCAGGGGGAGGCTTATGGCTACACCTTC
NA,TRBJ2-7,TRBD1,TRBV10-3,CAISPGQTREQYF,TGTGCCATCAGTCCGGGACAGACACGCGAGCAGTACTTC
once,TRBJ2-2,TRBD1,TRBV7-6,CASSLADDRGRGYGELFF,TGTGCCAGCAGCTTAGCCGATGACAGGGGGCGCGGCTACGGGGAGCTGTTTTTT
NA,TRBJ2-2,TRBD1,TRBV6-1,CASIWDRGGELFF,TGTGCCAGCATCTGGGACAGGGGCGGGGAGCTGTTTTTT
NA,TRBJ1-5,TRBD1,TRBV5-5,CASSSGTGGFQPQHF,TGTGCCAGCAGCTCCGGGACAGGGGGCTTTCAGCCCCAGCATTTT
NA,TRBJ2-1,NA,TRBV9,CASSVGNVARNEQFF,TGTGCCAGCAGCGTAGGGAACGTAGCCCGAAATGAGCAGTTCTTC
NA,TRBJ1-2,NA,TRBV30,CAWMRFPNGNYGYTF,TGTGCCTGGATGCGGTTTCCAAATGGAAACTATGGCTACACCTTC
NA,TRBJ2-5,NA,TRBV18,CASSPRSGGQETQYF,TGTGCCAGCTCACCACGGTCAGGAGGACAAGAGACCCAGTACTTC
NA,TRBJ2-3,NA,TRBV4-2,CASSQDGGTDTQYF,TGTGCCAGCAGCCAAGATGGGGGGACAGATACGCAGTATTTT
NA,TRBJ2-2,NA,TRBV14,CASSQDAGTGELFF,TGTGCCAGCAGCCAAGACGCAGGGACCGGGGAGCTGTTTTTT
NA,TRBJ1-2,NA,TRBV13,CASSLEGGLYGYTF,TGTGCCAGCAGCTTAGAAGGAGGACTCTATGGCTACACCTTC
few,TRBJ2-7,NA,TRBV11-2,CASSLVGKSEQYF,TGTGCCAGCAGCTTAGTTGGCAAGAGCGAGCAGTACTTC
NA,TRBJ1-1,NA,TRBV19,CASSIGMGRNTEAFF,TGTGCCAGTAGTATAGGGATGGGCAGGAACACTGAAGCTTTCTTT
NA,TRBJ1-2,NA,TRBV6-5,CASSFRHSYGYTF,TGTGCCAGCAGTTTTAGACACAGCTATGGCTACACCTTC
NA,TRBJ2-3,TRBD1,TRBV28,CASRGWDRVTDTQYF,TGTGCCAGCCGTGGGTGGGACAGGGTCACAGATACGCAGTATTTT
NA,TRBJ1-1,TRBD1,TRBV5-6,CASSLEDRVRPAEAFF,TGTGCCAGCAGCTTGGAGGACAGGGTACGGCCTGCTGAAGCTTTCTTT
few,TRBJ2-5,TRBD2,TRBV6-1,CASSELAGGPQETQYF,TGTGCCAGCAGTGAGCTAGCGGGGGGGCCCCAAGAGACCCAGTACTTC
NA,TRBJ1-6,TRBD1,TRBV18,CASSPTGTGFYSPLHF,TGTGCCAGCTCACCTACCGGGACAGGGTTTTATTCACCCCTCCACTTT
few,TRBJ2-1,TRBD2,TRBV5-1,CASSFQRLAGGLGEQFF,TGCGCCAGCAGCTTCCAGAGACTAGCGGGGGGATTGGGTGAGCAGTTCTTC
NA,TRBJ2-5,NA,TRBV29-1,CSVEERASWRYF,TGCAGCGTTGAAGAGCGGGCCTCTTGGCGGTACTTC
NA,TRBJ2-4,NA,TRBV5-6,CASSSQGMSVAKNIQYF,TGTGCCAGCAGCTCCCAGGGAATGAGTGTAGCCAAAAACATTCAGTACTTC
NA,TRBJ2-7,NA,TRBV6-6,CASSRNLLSQASEQYF,TGTGCCAGCAGCCGCAACCTCCTGTCGCAGGCAAGCGAGCAGTACTTC
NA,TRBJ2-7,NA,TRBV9,CASSVGGTLTYEQYF,TGTGCCAGCAGCGTAGGGGGGACACTCACCTACGAGCAGTACTTC
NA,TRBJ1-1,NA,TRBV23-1,CASSLPPTGRVTEAFF,TGCGCCAGCAGTCTCCCCCCCACAGGGAGGGTCACTGAAGCTTTCTTT
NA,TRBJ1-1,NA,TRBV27,CASQFRRVGVMNTEAFF,TGTGCCAGCCAATTTCGTCGGGTGGGTGTAATGAACACTGAAGCTTTCTTT
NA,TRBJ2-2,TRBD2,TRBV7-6,CASSARLSGGDNTGELFF,TGTGCCAGCAGCGCCCGACTGAGCGGGGGGGACAACACCGGGGAGCTGTTTTTT
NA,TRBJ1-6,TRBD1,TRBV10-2,CASSMGQSSYNSPLHF,TGCGCCAGCAGTATGGGACAGAGCTCCTATAATTCACCCCTCCACTTT
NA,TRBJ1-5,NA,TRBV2,CASSDWAENQPQHF,TGTGCCAGCAGTGATTGGGCAGAGAATCAGCCCCAGCATTTT
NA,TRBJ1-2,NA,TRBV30,CAWSNPIAGNYYGYTF,TGTGCCTGGAGTAACCCCATCGCAGGGAATTACTATGGCTACACCTTC
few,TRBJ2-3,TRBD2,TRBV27,CASSLSGPLAGGSTDTQYF,TGTGCCAGCAGTTTATCTGGCCCACTAGCGGGGGGGAGCACAGATACGCAGTATTTT
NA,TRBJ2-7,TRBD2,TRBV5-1,CASSTTSGGIPHEQYF,TGCGCCAGCAGCACCACTAGCGGGGGGATCCCCCACGAGCAGTACTTC
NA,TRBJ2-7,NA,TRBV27,CASSSRIWRRDGGYEQYF,TGTGCCAGCAGTTCGCGGATTTGGCGGCGGGACGGGGGCTACGAGCAGTACTTC
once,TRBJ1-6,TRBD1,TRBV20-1,CSARGDRESHF,TGCAGTGCTAGGGGGGACAGGGAGTCCCACTTT
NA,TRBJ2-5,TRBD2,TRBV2,CASSETGGGWKTQYF,TGTGCCAGCAGTGAGACTGGCGGGGGGTGGAAGACCCAGTACTTC